The 24 T cell receptor beta chains presented below share a single source sample, sequenced in a study of cytomegalovirus exposure and HLA in healthy donors. PCR used 60 Vbeta primers and 13 Jbeta primers. Sequenced by immunoSEQ multiplex PCR; TCRdb stores in-frame clones only, minus some. This sample has 55,000 to 70,000 clones, with less than 85% found just once. Sequencing was performed on PBMCs. These receptors were taken from a woman aged 25 to 45 in good health and CMV-seronegative.

The chain recombines TRBV5-1 with TRBJ1-1; 7 bases map to TRBD1. Germline V gene data show CDR1 as SGHRS and CDR2 as YFSETQ. V lost 4 bases and J lost 3; bases outside the gene matches: 3. The CDR3 consists of 13 residues. This CDR3 is CASSPDRDTEAFF. The CDR3, as DNA: TGCGCCAGCAGCCCTGACAGGGACACTGAAGCTTTCTTT.

This chain uses TRBV2 with TRBJ2-3; the D is unclear. Trimming removed 6 bases from V and 2 bases from J, with 12 bases in between. CDR3 size: 14 residues. Per germline, CDR1 SNHLY and CDR2 FYNNEI. CDR3: CASRSLGSTDTQYF. CDR3 coding DNA: TGTGCCAGCAGGTCCCTAGGTTCCACAGATACGCAGTATTTT.

The chain uses TRBV30 and TRBJ1-3; 8 nucleotides align to TRBD1. Per germline, CDR1 GTSNPN and CDR2 SVGIG (reference sequence). CDR3 length equals 15 residues. The trim removed 1 base at V and 8 bases at J, leaving 10 bases unmatched. Written as DNA, the CDR3 is TGTGCCTGGAGTGACGACAGGGGATTTCAGGACACCATATATTTT. Its translation is CAWSDDRGFQDTIYF.

This chain uses TRBV5-1 with TRBJ2-5; 11 bases align to TRBD1. V was pared by 3 bases and J by 4 bases, with 8 bases of the junction left unmatched. The CDR3 length is 16 residues. CDR1 is SGHRS, CDR2 YFSETQ, per germline. CDR3: CASSSPRDRGRETQYF. Written as DNA, the CDR3 is TGCGCCAGCAGCTCGCCCCGGGACAGGGGGAGAGAGACCCAGTACTTC.

The J gene is TRBJ2-5, the V gene TRBV28, with 8 positions matching TRBD1. The germline V gene encodes CDR1 MDHEN and CDR2 SYDVKM. With 3 bases clipped from V and 5 bases from J, the junction kept 5 bases outside the gene matches. CDR3 length: 14 amino acids. The CDR3 region has the DNA TGTGCCAGCAGTTTCCGGACAGGGTTGGAGACCCAGTACTTC. Amino acids: CASSFRTGLETQYF.

This chain uses TRBV9 with TRBJ2-3, with unresolved D. CDR3 length: 12 residues. Germline CDR1 is SGDLS and CDR2 is YYNGEE. V lost 5 bases and J lost 5, with 9 bases in between. The CDR3 sequence is CASSYSRDTQYF. In DNA form, the CDR3 reads TGTGCCAGCAGTTATAGCCGAGATACGCAGTATTTT.

The chain uses TRBV7-9 and TRBJ2-2; possible D gene TRBD2, 5 bases. This CDR3 comprises 16 residues. The germline CDR1 and CDR2 sequences are SEHNR and FQNEAQ (reference sequence). V shed 5 bases and J shed 5 bases, with 18 bases lying between them. The CDR3 here is CASSAIVSLATGELFF. The DNA for the CDR3 is TGTGCCAGCAGCGCGATAGTCTCCCTAGCAACCGGGGAGCTGTTTTTT.

The chain is built from TRBV27 and TRBJ2-7; tentative D call: TRBD2 (6 bases). CDR1 and CDR2 (germline): MNHEY, SMNVEV (reference sequence). Deletions cut 5 bases from V and 7 bases from J, with 15 bases between. The CDR3 runs 13 residues. The CDR3, as DNA: TGTGCCAGCAGTGCTGCGGGACTGGGGGAGCAGTACTTC. This sequence encodes CASSAAGLGEQYF.

This clone was recorded only once. The J gene is TRBJ2-3, the V gene TRBV5-1, with 9 bases aligning to TRBD2. The CDR3 has 15 residues. Losses at the gene ends were 4 bases for V and 2 bases for J; bases not matched to a gene: 5. The germline gives CDR1 SGHRS, CDR2 YFSETQ. CDR3 sequence: CASSPSSGNTDTQYF. CDR3 sequence (DNA): TGCGCCAGCAGCCCCTCTAGCGGGAACACAGATACGCAGTATTTT. Looking up the rest from reference TRBV5-1 and TRBJ2-3 gives the full variable domain: KAGVTQTPRYLIKTRGQQVTLSCSPISGHRSVSWYQQTPGQGLQFLFEYFSETQRNKGNFPGRFSGRQFSNSRSEMNVSTLELGDSALYLCASSPSSGNTDTQYFGPGTRLTVL.

V is TRBV6-5 and J is TRBJ1-3; tentative D call: TRBD1 (5 bases). The CDR3 length is 15 residues. Germline values: CDR1 MNHEY, CDR2 SVGAGI. The V gene lost 6 bases and the J gene lost 2 bases, with 14 bases spanning the gap. The DNA of the CDR3 is TGTGCCAGCAGGGAACCGACAGACGCTGGAAACACCATATATTTT. This translates into CASREPTDAGNTIYF.

This clone is a singleton in its sample. The V call is TRBV4-3, the J call TRBJ1-4, with D uncertain. Trimming stripped 4 bases from V and 4 bases from J, with 10 bases between. Germline lookup yields CDR1 LGHNA and CDR2 YSLEER. This CDR3 is built from 14 residues. CDR3 coding DNA: TGCGCCAGCAGCCCTCGAGGTCTTAATGAAAAACTGTTTTTT. It yields the protein CASSPRGLNEKLFF.

The rearrangement joins TRBV7-8 to TRBJ2-1; maybe TRBD2 (5 bases). V was shortened by 2 bases and J by 4 bases, with 12 bases between the two germline ends. This CDR3 spans 15 amino acids. Germline V gene sequence: CDR1 SGHVS, CDR2 FQNEAQ. The CDR3 nucleotides read TGTGCCAGCAGCTTAATCGGCGGGTCTTACAATGAGCAGTTCTTC. It translates to CASSLIGGSYNEQFF.

The chain couples TRBV6-1 to TRBJ2-7, with D perhaps TRBD1 (5 bases). Germline values: CDR1 MNHNS, CDR2 SASEGT. CDR3 length equals 13 residues. Between the trimmed V and J ends, which lost 8 bases and 0 bases, there was a span of 11 bases. For the CDR3, the DNA is TGTGCCAGCTTGGACACCCTCTCCTACGAGCAGTACTTC. Translation: CASLDTLSYEQYF.

This clone came up a few times. The chain combines TRBV15 with TRBJ1-2; D is unresolved. V lost 4 bases and J lost 5, with 11 bases in between. Germline V CDR1 and CDR2: LNHNV, YYDKDF (reference sequence). The CDR3 length is 13 residues. The CDR3 coding sequence is TGTGCCACCAGCATAGAACTTCAATATGGCTACACCTTC. Translating gives CATSIELQYGYTF.

This clone was found a few times. J is TRBJ2-1 and V is TRBV20-1, with a weak D call TRBD1 (5 bases). Germline CDR1 is DFQATT and CDR2 is SNEGSKA (reference sequence). V lost 0 bases and J lost 12, with 9 bases in between. The CDR3 is 11 residues long. In DNA form, the CDR3 reads TGCAGTGCTAGAGATCAGGGCTGGCAGTTCTTC. It translates to CSARDQGWQFF.

The chain combines TRBV18 with TRBJ1-4; 9 positions match TRBD1. Germline CDR1 and CDR2: KGHSH and LQKENI. J was trimmed by 11 bases and V by 3 bases; bases with no gene match: 13. CDR3 length: 16 residues. CDR3: CASSPTEIKTGGKLFF. The CDR3 DNA reads TGTGCCAGCTCACCGACGGAAATTAAGACAGGGGGGAAACTGTTTTTT. Variable domain in full (rest from reference TRBV18 and TRBJ1-4): NAGVMQNPRHLVRRRGQEARLRCSPMKGHSHVYWYRQLPEEGLKFMVYLQKENIIDESGMPKERFSAEFPKEGPSILRIQQVVRGDSAAYFCASSPTEIKTGGKLFFGSGTQLSVL.

This clone was seen a handful of times. The chain recombines TRBV5-1 with TRBJ1-3; 7 nucleotides match TRBD1. The ends lost 0 bases at V and 0 bases at J; junction bases unmatched: 3. Per germline, CDR1 SGHRS and CDR2 YFSETQ. The CDR3 runs 16 residues. The CDR3 sequence is CASSLGTGISGNTIYF. CDR3 nucleotide sequence: TGCGCCAGCAGCTTGGGGACAGGTATCTCTGGAAACACCATATATTTT. Combining the CDR3 with reference TRBV5-1 and TRBJ1-3 gives the whole variable domain KAGVTQTPRYLIKTRGQQVTLSCSPISGHRSVSWYQQTPGQGLQFLFEYFSETQRNKGNFPGRFSGRQFSNSRSEMNVSTLELGDSALYLCASSLGTGISGNTIYFGEGSWLTVV.

This rearrangement joins TRBV4-1 to TRBJ2-3, with D perhaps TRBD2 (6 bases). This CDR3 has 15 amino acids. Germline V lookup: CDR1 MGHRA, CDR2 YSYEKL. The V gene lost 7 bases and the J gene lost 0 bases, with 14 bases spanning the gap. The CDR3 DNA is TGCGCCAGCACCTCCGGGGGATCTAGCACAGATACGCAGTATTTT. Translated, it gives CASTSGGSSTDTQYF.

This clone was picked up a small number of times. The rearrangement joins TRBV7-9 to TRBJ1-4; TRBD1 is a possible D gene (6 bases). Germline-derived CDR1 and CDR2 are SEHNR and FQNEAQ (reference sequence). Trimming shortened V by 3 bases and J by 4 bases, and 12 bases separated the two germline ends. There are 15 residues in the CDR3. In nucleotides, the CDR3 is TGTGCCAGCAGCTTGGGGGGGCAGGGTAATGAAAAACTGTTTTTT. It encodes CASSLGGQGNEKLFF.

V and J are TRBV5-3 and TRBJ2-1; 13 bases are a match to TRBD2. TRBV5-3 is an ORF, with its function uncertain. The CDR3 spans 17 residues. The trim removed 1 base at V and 9 bases at J, leaving 10 bases unmatched. The CDR3 DNA reads as TGTGCCAGAAGCTTGCGGAAGACTAGCGGGAGGAACGGTGAGCAGTTCTTC. Amino acids: CARSLRKTSGRNGEQFF.

This clone has only one observation. The chain links TRBV19 to TRBJ2-1; 8 nucleotides agree with TRBD2. The CDR3 contains 15 residues. V trimming: 3 bases; J trimming: 5 bases; junction bases outside the gene matches: 6. The germline V gene encodes CDR1 LNHDA and CDR2 SQIVND (reference sequence). As DNA, the CDR3 is TGTGCCAGTAGTATTGGGACTAGAGGGGACAATGAGCAGTTCTTC. Protein product: CASSIGTRGDNEQFF.

The chain has TRBV7-2 and TRBJ1-5; no clear D gene. V was trimmed by 5 bases and J by 5 bases, leaving 13 bases between them. The germline gives CDR1 SGHTA, CDR2 FQGNSA. This CDR3 is built from 14 residues. For the CDR3, the DNA is TGTGCCAGCAGCCGTGGAGGGTTGCATCAGCCCCAGCATTTT. Encoded protein: CASSRGGLHQPQHF.

This chain joins TRBV2 and TRBJ2-1; the match to TRBD2 covers 7 bases. Germline CDR1 and CDR2: SNHLY and FYNNEI. V shed 5 bases and J 0 bases; nucleotides not matched to a gene: 4. This CDR3 has 15 residues. The CDR3 DNA sequence: TGTGCCAGCAGTCTTAGCGGGCCCTCCTACAATGAGCAGTTCTTC. Protein: CASSLSGPSYNEQFF.

This clone was seen more than once but under ten times. The chain recombines TRBV19 with TRBJ1-2, with TRBD1 identical over 8 bases. This CDR3 has 14 residues. CDR1 is LNHDA, CDR2 SQIVND, per germline (reference sequence). V gave up 7 bases and J gave up 2 bases; unmatched junction bases: 6. For the CDR3, the DNA is TGTGCCAGTAAGCTGGGACAGGCGAACTATGGCTACACCTTC. Amino acids: CASKLGQANYGYTF.